The 10 T cell receptor beta chains below come from one sample, sequenced in a study of T cells after yellow fever vaccination. Using its own MiXCR run on the 5' RACE reads, TCRdb lists one record per CDR3 protein. The sample lists some 120,000 distinct CDR3 sequences, 8.4% occurring once. Sequenced material: CD8+ T cells sorted from PBMCs, taken 45 days after the yellow fever booster vaccination. The receptors come from a young man who received the YFV17D yellow fever vaccine.

This clonotype was counted ten times or more. V gene TRBV20-1 combines with J gene TRBJ2-7, with 7 bases matching TRBD2. The CDR3 length is 16 residues. Looked up from germline, CDR1 is DFQATT and CDR2 is SNEGSKA (reference sequence). V gave up 6 bases and J gave up 3 bases; unmatched junction bases: 17. DNA for the CDR3: TGCAGTGCCCCCCCGGAAGGGCGGGAGACTTTCTACGAGCAGTACTTC. Translating gives CSAPPEGRETFYEQYF.

Turning to this clonotype: This clone may be a read error of a much larger clone one base away. The CDR3 coding sequence is TGTGCCTGGAGTAGCCTAGCGGTCTACAATGAGCAGTTCTTC. Its translation is CAWSSLAVYNEQFF. The rearrangement uses TRBV30 and TRBJ2-1; TRBD2 matches 7 bases. Per germline, CDR1 GTSNPN and CDR2 SVGIG (reference sequence). Trimming took 2 bases from V and 3 from J; bases not matched to a gene: 4. The CDR3 is 14 residues long. Based on the CDR3 plus reference TRBV30 and TRBJ2-1, the full variable domain is SQTIHQWPATLVQPVGSPLSLECTVEGTSNPNLYWYRQAAGRGLQLLFYSVGIGQISSEVPQNLSASRPQDRQFILSSKKLLLSDSGFYLCAWSSLAVYNEQFFGPGTRLTVL.

There are a few counts of this clonotype. This sequence joins TRBV23-1 and TRBJ2-3, with 8 bases that match TRBD2. TRBV23-1 is known as an ORF, though its function is uncertain. The V and J ends lost 4 bases and 5 bases, in that order; junction bases with no gene match: 5. The CDR3 loop spans 14 amino acids. The CDR3 DNA reads as TGCGCCAGCAGTCGGATCCTAGCGGGAGATACGCAGTATTTT. Protein product: CASSRILAGDTQYF.

The chain carries TRBV12-3 or TRBV12-4 and TRBJ2-7, with D uncertain. Trimming removed 5 bases from V and 0 bases from J, with 11 bases in between. The CDR3 is made up of 14 amino acids. CDR3 coding DNA: TGTGCCAGCAGTCTCACCTTTAGCTCCTACGAGCAGTACTTC. Its protein is CASSLTFSSYEQYF.

The sample holds a few counts of this clonotype. V gene TRBV13 combines with J gene TRBJ2-1; tentatively, D is TRBD1 or TRBD2 (5 bases each). The CDR3 consists of 15 residues. V shed 2 bases and J shed 5 bases, with 13 bases lying between them. Germline V CDR1 and CDR2: PRHDT, FYEKMQ (reference sequence). The CDR3 nucleotides are TGTGCCAGCAGCTTATTCCATGGGGGACACAATGAGCAGTTCTTC. It encodes CASSLFHGGHNEQFF.

This clonotype was seen many times. The gene calls are TRBV20-1 and TRBJ2-1, with D hard to call. The CDR3 runs 14 residues. Trimming removed 1 base from V and 1 base from J, with 8 bases in between. Germline V CDR1 and CDR2: DFQATT, SNEGSKA (reference sequence). CDR3 nucleotides: TGCAGTGCTAGAGTTGTAAGATCCTACAATGAGCAGTTCTTC. Translation gives CSARVVRSYNEQFF.

In its sample, this clonotype was seen many times. V usage is TRBV5-1 and J usage is TRBJ2-7; maybe TRBD1 (5 bases). Germline CDR1 is SGHRS and CDR2 is YFSETQ. The CDR3 covers 15 residues. The V end was cut by 1 base, the J end by 2 bases, with 13 bases between. CDR3 in DNA: TGCGCCAGCAGCTTGAAAGGGGCTTTGACCTACGAGCAGTACTTC. Protein sequence: CASSLKGALTYEQYF.

There are a few counts of this clonotype. The chain employs TRBV19 and TRBJ2-1; 11 bases agree with TRBD2. The CDR3 totals 17 residues. CDR1 is LNHDA and CDR2 is SQIVND in the germline V gene (reference sequence). J lost 0 bases, V lost 7 bases, and 8 bases had no gene match. CDR3 nucleotides: TGTGCCAGTACCTCCGGGACTAGCGGAAGCTCCTACAATGAGCAGTTCTTC. Translation gives CASTSGTSGSSYNEQFF. The full variable domain, completed using reference TRBV19 and TRBJ2-1, is DGGITQSPKYLFRKEGQNVTLSCEQNLNHDAMYWYRQDPGQGLRLIYYSQIVNDFQKGDIAEGYSVSREKKESFPLTVTSAQKNPTAFYLCASTSGTSGSSYNEQFFGPGTRLTVL.

This clonotype was seen at least ten times. The chain employs TRBV7-9 and TRBJ2-2, with TRBD1 as a possible D gene (5 bases). The CDR3 extends over 14 amino acids. Germline loops: CDR1 SEHNR, CDR2 FQNEAQ (reference sequence). V gave up 1 base and J gave up 7 bases, with 10 bases separating them. The CDR3 DNA is TGTGCCAGCAGCTTAGTTGGGGCTGTCGGGGAGCTGTTTTTT. This sequence encodes CASSLVGAVGELFF.

Points on this clonotype: This sequence may be a read error, since a much larger clone differs from it by one base. This chain uses TRBV29-1 with TRBJ2-1, with a possible D match to TRBD2 (6 bases). The V end was cut by 4 bases, the J end by 5 bases, with 9 bases between. Germline V gene data show CDR1 as SQVTM and CDR2 as ANQGSEA. The length of the CDR3 is 12 residues. CDR3 DNA sequence: TGCAGCGTTGCAGGGACTGACAATGAGCAGTTCTTC. It is translated as CSVAGTDNEQFF.